This T cell receptor beta chain comes out of a study of beta chain features in type 1 diabetes. This CDR3 is 16 amino acids long. J lost 3 bases, V lost 4 bases, and 6 bases had no gene match. Germline assignment: CDR1 SGHNT and CDR2 YENEEA. The investigators reverse transcribed all of the isolated RNA, so they sequenced expressed TCRB transcripts. TCRdb keeps only in-frame clones here, not all; method: immunoSEQ multiplex PCR. There are fewer than 250,000 clones in the sample; about 10% occur only once, and around 0.037% lies in the top ten. The chain recombines TRBV11-3 with TRBJ2-2; TRBD2 aligns across 9 bases. This TCR derives from a woman under 30 in good health. Sequenced input: naive CD4+ T cells from blood. CDR3: CASSSKAGGDTGELFF. The CDR3 nucleotides read TGTGCCAGCAGCTCGAAAGCGGGAGGAGACACCGGGGAGCTGTTTTTT.